What follows is one T cell receptor (beta chain) and its context. The study enrolled healthy HIV-negative adults without recent acute infections or vaccinations as donors. Assay execution took place at the deep level. Only in-frame clones appear in the TCRdb table, and some are missing; sequencing was by immunoSEQ multiplex PCR. The data contain 470,000 or so clones, around 80% of them seen just once; the ten biggest clones take up around 12%. Trimming pared 4 bases from V and 4 bases from J, leaving 11 bases between. This CDR3 has 13 residues. Germline V CDR1 and CDR2: MNHEY, SMNVEV (reference sequence). The data were obtained in a study of shared clonotypes between healthy human individuals.

V and J are TRBV27 and TRBJ2-7, with a tentative D call TRBD1 (5 bases). The sequenced material came from PBMCs. The sequence was obtained from a middle-aged woman in good health. Some clones in this sample may be carry-over from other donors' samples. CDR3: CASSSTDTYEQYF. CDR3 nucleotides: TGTGCCAGCAGTTCGACAGACACTTACGAGCAGTACTTC.